This is a list of T cell receptor beta chains from one sample in a study of T cell responses to AZD1222 COVID-19 vaccine. Profiled with immunoSEQ multiplex PCR; TCRdb holds only in-frame clones, not every one. The profile shows fewer than 120,000 clones, 80% to 95% of them singletons. Specimen: peripheral blood, collected 28 days after the second AZD1222 dose. Receptor source: an adult who received the AZD1222 COVID-19 vaccine. The CDR3 runs from the conserved cysteine through the conserved F or W. A D gene is named only where the DNA matches it firmly.

j_call,d_call,cdr3_length,v_call,cdr3_aa
TRBJ1-4,TRBD1,14,TRBV6-5,CASSLGGETEKLFF
TRBJ2-7,-,14,TRBV5-5,CASSPAGGLYKQYF
TRBJ2-1,-,15,TRBV10-3,CATRVGLSSYNEQFF
TRBJ1-1,-,13,TRBV5-4,CASSSSRRTEAFF
TRBJ2-1,TRBD1,15,TRBV12-5,CASGLGQGAHNEQFF
TRBJ1-2,-,13,TRBV15,CATSEGRNYGYTF
TRBJ2-3,TRBD2,19,TRBV5-1,CASSLGGTSGTLSTDTQYF
TRBJ1-2,-,16,TRBV7-8,CASSLVRARLATLYTF
TRBJ2-1,-,15,TRBV5-1,CASSLGGDLYNEQFF
TRBJ1-1,-,13,TRBV6-5,CASSYNRNTEAFF
TRBJ2-2,TRBD1,15,TRBV10-3,CASAGTGVRTGELFF
TRBJ1-1,-,14,TRBV19,CASSIALGGTEAFF
TRBJ2-7,TRBD2,15,TRBV6-5,CASSYLPGRGYEQYF
TRBJ2-1,TRBD2,16,TRBV29-1,CSVWETSGGAYNEQFF
TRBJ2-7,-,13,TRBV10-1,CASSRDFSYEQYF
TRBJ1-2,TRBD1,16,TRBV7-3,CASSPQPPGQGIRYTF
TRBJ2-7,-,13,TRBV7-2,CASSLSVRGEQYF
TRBJ2-1,TRBD2,17,TRBV4-1,CASSQDPSGVLYNEQFF
TRBJ2-1,TRBD2,17,TRBV27,CASSLPPGGSSYNEQFF
TRBJ2-1,-,14,TRBV5-5,CASSSSSSYNEQFF
TRBJ1-1,-,12,TRBV19,CASSIVEDRAFF
TRBJ1-4,-,15,TRBV7-9,CASSLGGRNRVKLFF
TRBJ2-7,-,15,TRBV4-3,CASSQDRRGGYEQYF
TRBJ1-2,TRBD1,14,TRBV10-3,CAIRPTGANYGYTF
TRBJ2-3,-,15,TRBV7-2,CASSLGLSLTDTQYF
TRBJ2-1,-,17,TRBV4-1,CASSPSLGRSPYNEQFF
TRBJ2-2,TRBD1,16,TRBV28,CASSPRTGGYVGELFF
TRBJ2-7,-,12,TRBV7-9,CASSPEGGEQYF
TRBJ2-2,TRBD2,17,TRBV24-1,CATSDLTPSGVTGELFF
TRBJ1-1,-,16,TRBV9,CASSVNAEGLYTEAFF
TRBJ1-5,-,15,TRBV27,CASSFSVLGNQPQHF
TRBJ1-1,-,14,TRBV18,CASSGGIGDTEAFF
TRBJ1-3,-,14,TRBV5-1,CASSPEGQGNTIYF
TRBJ2-3,TRBD2,18,TRBV3-1/TRBV3-2,CASRGTSGGYKGTDTQYF
TRBJ2-4,-,16,TRBV6-5,CASSYFRRNAADIQYF
TRBJ2-2,-,15,TRBV3-1/TRBV3-2,CASSPGTRYTGELFF
TRBJ1-2,TRBD1,17,TRBV18,CASSPLNWPGQGYGYTF